This T cell receptor beta chain derives from a study of T cell responses to AZD1222 COVID-19 vaccine. Germline V CDR1 and CDR2: LNHDA, SQIVND (reference sequence). The CDR3 is 13 amino acids. V lost 6 bases to trimming and J lost 5 bases, with 11 bases between them. Data came from immunoSEQ multiplex PCR; TCRdb stores just in-frame clones and leaves some out. The repertoire holds around 120,000 clones, with roughly 90% as singletons. Sequenced material: peripheral blood, taken on day 0 of AZD1222 vaccination. The V call is TRBV19, the J call TRBJ2-1; no reliable D call. The sequence was collected from an adult in good health. The CDR3 DNA reads as TGTGCCAGTAGGAACCTACTTAACAATGAGCAGTTCTTC. Translation: CASRNLLNNEQFF.